Listed below are T cell receptor beta chains from one sample, sequenced in a study of OX40 agonist ivuxolimab in advanced cancers. Sequenced by immunoSEQ multiplex PCR; TCRdb stores in-frame clones only, minus some. The repertoire holds some 65,000 clones, with around 87% as singletons. Material: CD4+ or CD8+ T cells sorted from blood, obtained in a trial of the OX40 agonist ivuxolimab. These receptor sequences come from an adult with an advanced solid tumor such as melanoma, head and neck, liver or kidney cancer. CDR3s include the opening cysteine and the closing phenylalanine or tryptophan. The order of the fields is V gene, clone size, J gene, D gene, CDR3 DNA, CDR3 protein. D genes are given only for firm matches. Part of the rows lack a size; the others show once, few, many or a class for expanded clones.

v_gene: TRBV29-1; abundance: -; j_gene: TRBJ1-2; d_gene: -; CDR3nt: TGCAGCGGAAGGGGTAACTATGGCTACACCTTC; CDR3aa: CSGRGNYGYTF
v_gene: TRBV25-1; abundance: -; j_gene: TRBJ1-4; d_gene: TRBD1; CDR3nt: TGTGCCAGCAGTCCCCACCGCCGGGACAGGGGTCTTAATGAAAAACTGTTTTTT; CDR3aa: CASSPHRRDRGLNEKLFF
v_gene: TRBV4-1; abundance: -; j_gene: TRBJ2-7; d_gene: TRBD1; CDR3nt: TGCGCCAGCAGCCGAGATTACCGGGACAGGGCCCCCTACGAGCAGTACTTC; CDR3aa: CASSRDYRDRAPYEQYF
v_gene: TRBV6-5; abundance: -; j_gene: TRBJ2-7; d_gene: -; CDR3nt: TGTGCCAGCAGTTACTCGGTCGTGGGGAGCTCCTACGAGCAGTACTTC; CDR3aa: CASSYSVVGSSYEQYF
v_gene: TRBV11-1; abundance: few; j_gene: TRBJ2-7; d_gene: -; CDR3nt: TGTGCCAGCAGCTTACAGGGCGAGCAGTACTTC; CDR3aa: CASSLQGEQYF
v_gene: TRBV4-2; abundance: -; j_gene: TRBJ1-5; d_gene: TRBD1; CDR3nt: TGTGCCAGCAGCCAGACAGGGGGTAACAATCAGCCCCAGCATTTT; CDR3aa: CASSQTGGNNQPQHF
v_gene: TRBV6-5; abundance: once; j_gene: TRBJ1-3; d_gene: -; CDR3nt: TGTGCCAGCACCCAGGACGGGAACTCTGGAAACACCATATATTTT; CDR3aa: CASTQDGNSGNTIYF
v_gene: TRBV19; abundance: -; j_gene: TRBJ2-7; d_gene: -; CDR3nt: TGTGCCAGTAGTCCCCTAGACAGGACCTACGAGCAGTACTTC; CDR3aa: CASSPLDRTYEQYF
v_gene: TRBV7-2; abundance: -; j_gene: TRBJ2-3; d_gene: TRBD2; CDR3nt: TGTGCCAGCGGATCCAAAGCGGGGGGGCGGGATACGCAGTATTTT; CDR3aa: CASGSKAGGRDTQYF
v_gene: TRBV28; abundance: -; j_gene: TRBJ1-3; d_gene: -; CDR3nt: TGTGCCAGCATCTCCCGAAACACCATATATTTT; CDR3aa: CASISRNTIYF
v_gene: TRBV5-1; abundance: -; j_gene: TRBJ2-1; d_gene: TRBD2; CDR3nt: TGCGCCAGCAGCAAGACTAGCGGGGTAATCTACAATGAGCAGTTCTTC; CDR3aa: CASSKTSGVIYNEQFF
v_gene: TRBV19; abundance: -; j_gene: TRBJ1-6; d_gene: TRBD1; CDR3nt: TGTGCCTCCCAGAAACCGGGACAGGGAGGTTCACCCCTCCACTTT; CDR3aa: CASQKPGQGGSPLHF
v_gene: TRBV7-9; abundance: -; j_gene: TRBJ2-7; d_gene: TRBD1; CDR3nt: TGTGCCAGCAGCCCGACAGGGTACGAGCAGTACTTC; CDR3aa: CASSPTGYEQYF
v_gene: TRBV4-3; abundance: once; j_gene: TRBJ2-4; d_gene: TRBD2; CDR3nt: TGCGCCAGCAGCCAAGATGTTCTGGGGGGAGGGGCCAAAAACATTCAGTACTTC; CDR3aa: CASSQDVLGGGAKNIQYF
v_gene: TRBV2; abundance: -; j_gene: TRBJ2-1; d_gene: -; CDR3nt: TGTGCCAGCGTGAGCTACAATGAGCAGTTCTTC; CDR3aa: CASVSYNEQFF
v_gene: TRBV7-2; abundance: few; j_gene: TRBJ1-6; d_gene: -; CDR3nt: TGTGCCAGCAGCTTAGCGCATGATTCACCCCTCCACTTT; CDR3aa: CASSLAHDSPLHF